Listed below are T cell receptor beta chains from one sample, sequenced in a study of identical twins. In TCRdb, the 5' RACE reads were re-called with MiXCR into one record per CDR3 protein. Of 420,000 or so distinct CDR3 sequences in the sample, roughly 20% were seen once. The sample consisted of naive T cells sorted from blood. These receptor sequences come from a man aged 50 to 59 in good health. Each CDR3 is given with its conserved first and last residue. Each record gives: clone size, J gene, V gene, D gene, CDR3 DNA, CDR3 protein. D genes are given only for firm matches. A clone size is listed for some rows: how often the clone was seen (once, few, many), or a class if it is expanded.

size: .
J: TRBJ2-6
V: TRBV5-1
D: .
DNA: TGCGCCAGCAGCTTCGGCTACTCTGGGGCCAACGTCCTGACTTTC
CDR3: CASSFGYSGANVLTF

size: .
J: TRBJ2-7
V: TRBV19
D: TRBD1
DNA: TGTGCCAGTAGTTCACCGGGACAGGGGTCATCCTACGAGCAGTACTTC
CDR3: CASSSPGQGSSYEQYF

size: .
J: TRBJ2-7
V: TRBV12-3/TRBV12-4
D: .
DNA: TGTGCCAGTCTAAGGGGGGGGCACTCCTACGAGCAGTACTTC
CDR3: CASLRGGHSYEQYF

size: .
J: TRBJ2-1
V: TRBV7-9
D: .
DNA: TGTGCCAGCACCACCCCCTCCTACAATGAGCAGTTCTTC
CDR3: CASTTPSYNEQFF

size: .
J: TRBJ2-7
V: TRBV12-3/TRBV12-4
D: .
DNA: TGTGCCAGCAGGGGGTTTCGGGACCAGAACTACGAGCAGTACTTC
CDR3: CASRGFRDQNYEQYF

size: few
J: TRBJ2-7
V: TRBV29-1
D: TRBD1
DNA: TGCAGCGCTGCACTTGGTCCGTTGACAGGGGGCCAAAAGCGCTTCTCCTACGAGCAGTACTTC
CDR3: CSAALGPLTGGQKRFSYEQYF

size: .
J: TRBJ2-2
V: TRBV24-1
D: .
DNA: TGTGCCACCAGTGCGGGGGATCCGAACACCGGGGAGCTGTTTTTT
CDR3: CATSAGDPNTGELFF

size: .
J: TRBJ2-1
V: TRBV20-1
D: TRBD2
DNA: TGCAGTGCTAGAGGGACTAGCGGGAAATTCATCCATGAGCAGTTCTTC
CDR3: CSARGTSGKFIHEQFF

size: few
J: TRBJ2-3
V: TRBV10-1
D: TRBD2
DNA: TGCGCCAGCAGTGAGACTAGGCTAGCGGGGAGCACAGATACGCAGTATTTT
CDR3: CASSETRLAGSTDTQYF

size: many
J: TRBJ2-5
V: TRBV7-2
D: .
DNA: TGTGCCAGCAGCCCGTTCAACCCCCTGTCGGCGCTGGCGCAGTACTTC
CDR3: CASSPFNPLSALAQYF

size: .
J: TRBJ2-3
V: TRBV29-1
D: .
DNA: TGCAGCGTTGAAGGCAGGGCCACAGATACGCAGTATTTT
CDR3: CSVEGRATDTQYF

size: .
J: TRBJ2-3
V: TRBV7-9
D: .
DNA: TGTGCCAGCAGCTTAGAGGGGCGCTACACAGATACGCAGTATTTT
CDR3: CASSLEGRYTDTQYF

size: few
J: TRBJ1-4
V: TRBV20-1
D: .
DNA: TGCAGTGCTAGAGACTTTGACAGTCTGGGTGAAAAACTGTTTTTT
CDR3: CSARDFDSLGEKLFF